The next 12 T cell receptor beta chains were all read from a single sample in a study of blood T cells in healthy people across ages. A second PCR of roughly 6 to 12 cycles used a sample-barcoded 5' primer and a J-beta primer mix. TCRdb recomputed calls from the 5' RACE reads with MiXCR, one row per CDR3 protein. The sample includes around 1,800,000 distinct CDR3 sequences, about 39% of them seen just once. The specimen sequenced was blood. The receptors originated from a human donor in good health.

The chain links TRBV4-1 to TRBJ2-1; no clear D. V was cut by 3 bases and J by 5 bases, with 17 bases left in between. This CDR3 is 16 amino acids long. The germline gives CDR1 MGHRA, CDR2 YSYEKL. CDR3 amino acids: CASSHQDRYDNNEQFF. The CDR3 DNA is TGCGCCAGCAGCCACCAGGACCGCTACGACAACAATGAGCAGTTCTTC.

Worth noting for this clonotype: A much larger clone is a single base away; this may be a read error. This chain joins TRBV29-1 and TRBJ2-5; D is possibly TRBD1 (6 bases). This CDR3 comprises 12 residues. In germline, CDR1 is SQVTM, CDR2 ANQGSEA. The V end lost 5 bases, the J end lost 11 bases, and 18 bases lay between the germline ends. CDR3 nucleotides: TGCAGCGTTCGGCAGGGGTCCTACAAGCAGTACTTC. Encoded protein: CSVRQGSYKQYF.

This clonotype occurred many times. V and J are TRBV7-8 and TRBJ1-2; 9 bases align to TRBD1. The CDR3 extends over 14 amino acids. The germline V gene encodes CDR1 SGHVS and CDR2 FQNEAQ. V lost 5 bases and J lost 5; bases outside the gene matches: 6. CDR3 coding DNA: TGTGCCAGCAGCCCTGGACAGGGGAAGTATGGCTACACCTTC. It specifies CASSPGQGKYGYTF.

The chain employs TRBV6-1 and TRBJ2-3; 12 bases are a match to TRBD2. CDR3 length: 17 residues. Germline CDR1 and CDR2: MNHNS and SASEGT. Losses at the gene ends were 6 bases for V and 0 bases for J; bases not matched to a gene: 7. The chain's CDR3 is CASSRGLAGKSTDTQYF. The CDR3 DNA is TGTGCCAGCAGCCGAGGACTAGCGGGGAAGAGCACAGATACGCAGTATTTT.

The chain's CDR3 is CASTFGVVGYEQYF. The CDR3 DNA reads as TGTGCCAGCACCTTCGGGGTGGTTGGCTACGAGCAGTACTTC. The rearrangement links TRBV12-3 or TRBV12-4 to TRBJ2-7, with D tentatively TRBD2 (5 bases). The V and J ends lost 7 bases and 3 bases respectively, with 16 bases between them. CDR3 length equals 14 residues.

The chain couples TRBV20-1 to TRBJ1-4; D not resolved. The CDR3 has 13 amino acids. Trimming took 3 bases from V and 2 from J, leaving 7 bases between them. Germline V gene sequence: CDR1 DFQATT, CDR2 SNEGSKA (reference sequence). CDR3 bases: TGCAGTGCTAGTACGAGGACTAATGAAAAACTGTTTTTT. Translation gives CSASTRTNEKLFF.

CDR3 nucleotides: TGTGCCATCAGCGGCAGACAGGATAATGAAAAACTGTTTTTT. Residues: CAISGRQDNEKLFF. V usage is TRBV10-3 and J usage is TRBJ1-4, with D possibly TRBD1 on 6 matching bases. Germline loops: CDR1 ENHRY, CDR2 SYGVKD. V lost 6 bases and J 4 bases, leaving 12 bases between the germline ends. CDR3 length equals 14 residues.

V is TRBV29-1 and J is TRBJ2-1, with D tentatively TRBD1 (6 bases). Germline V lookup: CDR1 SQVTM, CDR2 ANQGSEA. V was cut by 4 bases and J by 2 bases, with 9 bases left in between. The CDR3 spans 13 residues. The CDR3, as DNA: TGCAGCGTTGCCCAGGGGACCTACAATGAGCAGTTCTTC. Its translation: CSVAQGTYNEQFF.

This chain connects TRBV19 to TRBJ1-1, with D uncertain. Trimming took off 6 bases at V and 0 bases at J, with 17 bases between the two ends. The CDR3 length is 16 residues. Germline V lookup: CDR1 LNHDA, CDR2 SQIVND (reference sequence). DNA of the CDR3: TGTGCCAGTAGCCTCCCCCCGACGGTCATGAACACTGAAGCTTTCTTT. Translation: CASSLPPTVMNTEAFF.

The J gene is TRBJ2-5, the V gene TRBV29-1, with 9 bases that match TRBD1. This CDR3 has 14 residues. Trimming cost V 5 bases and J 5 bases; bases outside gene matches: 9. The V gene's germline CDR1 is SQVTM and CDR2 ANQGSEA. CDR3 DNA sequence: TGCAGCGTTTCCCGGACAGGGGTCGGGGAGACCCAGTACTTC. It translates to CSVSRTGVGETQYF.

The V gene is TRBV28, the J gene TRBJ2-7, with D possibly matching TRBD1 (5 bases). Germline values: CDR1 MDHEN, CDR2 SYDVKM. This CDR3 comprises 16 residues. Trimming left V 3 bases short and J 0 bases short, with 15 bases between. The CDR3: CASSFPDSEYSYEQYF. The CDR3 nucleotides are TGTGCCAGCAGTTTCCCTGACAGCGAATACTCCTACGAGCAGTACTTC.

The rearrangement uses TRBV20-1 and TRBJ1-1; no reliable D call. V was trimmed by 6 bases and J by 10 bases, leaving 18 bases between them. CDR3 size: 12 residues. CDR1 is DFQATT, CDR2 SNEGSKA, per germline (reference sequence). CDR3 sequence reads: CSAKEPDRGAFF. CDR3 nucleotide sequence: TGCAGTGCCAAGGAACCCGATCGGGGAGCTTTCTTT.